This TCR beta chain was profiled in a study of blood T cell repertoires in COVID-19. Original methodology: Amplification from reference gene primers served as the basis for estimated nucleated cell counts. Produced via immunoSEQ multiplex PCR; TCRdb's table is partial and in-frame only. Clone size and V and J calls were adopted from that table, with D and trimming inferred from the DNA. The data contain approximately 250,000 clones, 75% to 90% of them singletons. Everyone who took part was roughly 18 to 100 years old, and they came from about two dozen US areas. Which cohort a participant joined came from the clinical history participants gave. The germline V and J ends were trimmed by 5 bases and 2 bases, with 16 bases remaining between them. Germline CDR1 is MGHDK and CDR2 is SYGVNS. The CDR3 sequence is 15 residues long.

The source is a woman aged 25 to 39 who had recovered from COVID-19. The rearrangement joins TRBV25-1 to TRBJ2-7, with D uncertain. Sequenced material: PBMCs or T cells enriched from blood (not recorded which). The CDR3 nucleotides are TGTGCCAGCAGTAGTCCCCACAGAAATACCTACGAGCAGTACTTC. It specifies CASSSPHRNTYEQYF.